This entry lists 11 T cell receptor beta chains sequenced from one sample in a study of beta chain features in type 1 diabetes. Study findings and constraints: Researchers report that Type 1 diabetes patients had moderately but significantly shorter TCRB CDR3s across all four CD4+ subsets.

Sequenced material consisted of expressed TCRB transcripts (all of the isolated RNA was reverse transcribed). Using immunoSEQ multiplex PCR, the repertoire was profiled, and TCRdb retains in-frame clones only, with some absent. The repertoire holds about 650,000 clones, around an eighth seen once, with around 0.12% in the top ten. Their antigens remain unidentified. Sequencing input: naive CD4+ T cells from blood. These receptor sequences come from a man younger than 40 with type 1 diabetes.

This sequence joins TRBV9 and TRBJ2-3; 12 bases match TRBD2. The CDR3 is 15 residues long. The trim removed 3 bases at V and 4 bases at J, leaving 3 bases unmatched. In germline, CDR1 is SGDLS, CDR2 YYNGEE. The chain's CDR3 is CASSETSGGPDTQYF. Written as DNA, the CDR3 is TGTGCCAGCAGCGAGACTAGCGGGGGCCCAGATACGCAGTATTTT.

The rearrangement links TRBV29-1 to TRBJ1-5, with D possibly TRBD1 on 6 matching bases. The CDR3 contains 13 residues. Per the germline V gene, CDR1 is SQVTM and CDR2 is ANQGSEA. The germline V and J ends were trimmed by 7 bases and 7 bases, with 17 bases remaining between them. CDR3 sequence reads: CSARTAGGQPQHF. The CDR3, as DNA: TGCAGCGCCAGGACAGCGGGGGGCCAGCCCCAGCATTTT.

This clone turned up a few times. The CDR3 DNA sequence: TGTGCCAGTAGTATTGAGGCGTCTGCCTATGGCTACACCTTC. Residues: CASSIEASAYGYTF. The chain uses TRBV19 and TRBJ1-2; D gene uncertain. The CDR3 consists of 14 residues. Trimming pared 3 bases from V and 4 bases from J, leaving 12 bases between. Germline CDR1 is LNHDA and CDR2 is SQIVND (reference sequence).

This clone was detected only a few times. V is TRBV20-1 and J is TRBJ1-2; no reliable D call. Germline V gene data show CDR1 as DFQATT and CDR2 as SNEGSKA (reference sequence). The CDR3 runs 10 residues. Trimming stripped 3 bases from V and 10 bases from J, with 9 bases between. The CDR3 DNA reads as TGCAGTGCTAGGCGTTGGGCCTACACCTTC. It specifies CSARRWAYTF.

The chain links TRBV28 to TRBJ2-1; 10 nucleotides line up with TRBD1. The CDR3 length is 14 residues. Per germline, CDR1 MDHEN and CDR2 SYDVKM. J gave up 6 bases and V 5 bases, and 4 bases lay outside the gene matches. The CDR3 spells CASSPGQGSNEQFF. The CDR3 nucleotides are TGTGCCAGCAGTCCGGGACAGGGGTCCAATGAGCAGTTCTTC.

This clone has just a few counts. CDR3 in DNA: TGTGCCAGTAGTAAGGGAGCAGGGGAGAACTATGGCTACACCTTC. Its protein is CASSKGAGENYGYTF. The gene calls are TRBV19 and TRBJ1-2, with D maybe TRBD1 (6 bases). The ends were cut back, 4 bases at V and 2 bases at J, with 14 bases in the middle. CDR1 is LNHDA, CDR2 SQIVND, per germline (reference sequence). The length of the CDR3 is 15 residues.

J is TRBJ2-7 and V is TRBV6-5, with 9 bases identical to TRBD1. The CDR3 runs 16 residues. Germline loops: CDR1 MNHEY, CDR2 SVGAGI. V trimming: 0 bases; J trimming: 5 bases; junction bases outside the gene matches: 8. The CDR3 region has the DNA TGTGCCAGCAGTTACTCTAAAGGGACAGGGTCCCACGAGCAGTACTTC. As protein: CASSYSKGTGSHEQYF.

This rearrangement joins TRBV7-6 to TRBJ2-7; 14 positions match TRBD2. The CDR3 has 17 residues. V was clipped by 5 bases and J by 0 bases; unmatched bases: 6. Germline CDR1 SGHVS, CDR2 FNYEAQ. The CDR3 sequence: CASSPGTSGGLSYEQYF. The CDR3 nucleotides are TGTGCCAGCAGCCCGGGGACTAGCGGGGGACTCTCCTACGAGCAGTACTTC.

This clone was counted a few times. DNA of the CDR3: TGTGCCAGCAGAACCGGGTCGAGCTCCTACAATGAGCAGTTCTTC. Its translation is CASRTGSSSYNEQFF. V is TRBV7-9 and J is TRBJ2-1, with unresolved D. Per the germline V gene, CDR1 is SEHNR and CDR2 is FQNEAQ (reference sequence). V was shortened by 6 bases and J by 0 bases, with 12 bases between the two germline ends. The CDR3 length is 15 residues.

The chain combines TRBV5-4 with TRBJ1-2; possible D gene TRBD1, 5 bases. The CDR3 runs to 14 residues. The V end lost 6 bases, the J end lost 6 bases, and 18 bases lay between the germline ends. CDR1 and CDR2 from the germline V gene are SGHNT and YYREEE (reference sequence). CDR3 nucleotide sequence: TGTGCCAGCAACCTTAGGGAGGGGATACATGGCTACACCTTC. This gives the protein CASNLREGIHGYTF.

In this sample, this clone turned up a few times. The DNA for the CDR3 is TGTGCCAGCAGCCAGAGAGGGCCCACTAACTATGGCTACACCTTC. Translation: CASSQRGPTNYGYTF. The chain recombines TRBV14 with TRBJ1-2; D ambiguous. The V end lost 3 bases, the J end lost 0 bases, and 11 bases lay between the germline ends. Germline V CDR1 and CDR2: SGHDN, FVKESK. The CDR3 covers 15 residues.